These 2 T cell receptor beta chains originate from one sample sequenced in a study of blood T cell repertoires in COVID-19. Data came from immunoSEQ multiplex PCR; TCRdb stores just in-frame clones and leaves some out. The table records about 74,000 clones, roughly 81% of them present only once. Sequenced: peripheral blood. These receptors originate from a man between 65 and 80 years old with acute or convalescent COVID-19.

This sequence joins TRBV11-3 and TRBJ2-5; D may be TRBD1 (6 bases). From germline, CDR1 is SGHNT and CDR2 YENEEA. With 5 bases removed from V and 5 bases from J, the gap between germline ends came to 12 bases. The CDR3 loop spans 13 amino acids. The CDR3 nucleotides are TGTGCCAGCAGCGTCGGACAGATGGAGACCCAGTACTTC. It codes for CASSVGQMETQYF.

This clone was observed once. The rearrangement uses TRBV2 and TRBJ2-5, with a possible D match to TRBD1 (5 bases). This CDR3 spans 13 amino acids. Germline V gene sequence: CDR1 SNHLY, CDR2 FYNNEI. Trimming cost V 4 bases and J 1 base, with 7 bases left between them. The CDR3 reads CASSVGAQETQYF. The CDR3 DNA reads TGTGCCAGCAGTGTAGGGGCCCAAGAGACCCAGTACTTC.